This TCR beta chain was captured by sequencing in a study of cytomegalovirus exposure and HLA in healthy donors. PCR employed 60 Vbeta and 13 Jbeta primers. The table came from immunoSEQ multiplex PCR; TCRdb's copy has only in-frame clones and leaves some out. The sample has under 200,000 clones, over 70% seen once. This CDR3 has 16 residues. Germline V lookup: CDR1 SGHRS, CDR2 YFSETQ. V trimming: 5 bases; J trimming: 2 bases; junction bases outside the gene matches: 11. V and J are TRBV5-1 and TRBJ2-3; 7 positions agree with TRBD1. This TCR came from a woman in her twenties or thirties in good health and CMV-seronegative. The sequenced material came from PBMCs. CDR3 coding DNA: TGCGCCAGCAGTTCGTGGGACAGTGTTTACACAGATACGCAGTATTTT. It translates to CASSSWDSVYTDTQYF.